There are a few counts of the clone carrying this TCR beta chain. The CDR3 length is 17 residues. The germline CDR1 and CDR2 sequences are LGHNA and YNFKEQ. The junction had 7 bases not matched to a gene; V was cut back by 0 bases and J by 5 bases. This specimen comes from a study of technical replicates of blood from a handful of donors. The method was immunoSEQ multiplex PCR; TCRdb's version includes in-frame clones alone and lacks a portion of them. Found here are under 45,000 clones, around 96% of them singletons; the top ten hold less than 0.45%. The sample was T cells isolated from PBMCs. The V and J genes are TRBV4-2 and TRBJ2-2; 9 nucleotides line up with TRBD1. The receptor was isolated from a human donor in good health. This CDR3 reads CASSQDHRQGGTGELFF. In DNA form, the CDR3 reads TGTGCCAGCAGCCAAGATCATAGACAGGGGGGGACCGGGGAGCTGTTTTTT.